This TCR beta chain was observed in a study of patients and donors after allogeneic stem cell transplantation. This clonotype was recorded a few times. V lost 5 bases to trimming and J lost 3 bases, with 15 bases between them. This CDR3 has 14 amino acids. Germline CDR1 and CDR2: DFQATT and SNEGSKA (reference sequence). TCRdb redid the calling of the RT-PCR reads with MiXCR, one entry per CDR3 protein. The sample carries some 230,000 distinct CDR3 sequences, 12% to 15% recorded once. This sequence joins TRBV20-1 and TRBJ2-3, with D tentatively TRBD2 (5 bases). The TCR comes from a human donor who was either an allogeneic HSCT recipient or a stem cell or donor lymphocyte infusion donor (not recorded which). It is not recorded whose cells these are; they may come from a transplant donor. The sample comprised blood, either unsorted or a sorted T cell fraction (not recorded which). In DNA form, the CDR3 reads TGCAGTGCTCCGATAGCGATGGGAACAGATACGCAGTATTTT. It specifies CSAPIAMGTDTQYF.